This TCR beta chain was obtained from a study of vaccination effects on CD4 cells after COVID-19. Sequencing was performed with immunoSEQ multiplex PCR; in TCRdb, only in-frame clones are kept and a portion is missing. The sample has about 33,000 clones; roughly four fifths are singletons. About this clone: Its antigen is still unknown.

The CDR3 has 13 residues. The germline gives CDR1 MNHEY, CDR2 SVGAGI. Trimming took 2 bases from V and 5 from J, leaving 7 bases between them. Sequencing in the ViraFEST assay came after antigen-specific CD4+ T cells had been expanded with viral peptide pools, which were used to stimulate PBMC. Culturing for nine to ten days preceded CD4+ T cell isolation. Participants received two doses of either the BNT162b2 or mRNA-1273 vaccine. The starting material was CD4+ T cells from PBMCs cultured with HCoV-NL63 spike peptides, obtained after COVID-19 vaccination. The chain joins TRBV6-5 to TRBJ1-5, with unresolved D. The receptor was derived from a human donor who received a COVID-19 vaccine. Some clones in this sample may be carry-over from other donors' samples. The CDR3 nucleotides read TGTGCCAGCAGTTACACGGTGGATCAGCCCCAGCATTTT. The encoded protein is CASSYTVDQPQHF.